This T cell receptor beta chain stems from a study of technical replicates of blood from a few donors. Assay used: immunoSEQ multiplex PCR; TCRdb lists only in-frame clones, some missing. The table includes about 12,000 clones, roughly 96% detected once. CDR1 and CDR2 (germline): MDHEN, SYDVKM. This CDR3 has 15 residues. Between the trimmed V and J ends, which lost 5 bases and 1 base, there was a span of 12 bases. The chain combines TRBV28 with TRBJ2-1; no definite D call. The receptor was derived from a human donor in good health. Material: PBMCs. The CDR3 protein is CASSPVDLSYNEQFF. CDR3 in DNA: TGTGCCAGCAGTCCCGTTGATCTATCCTACAATGAGCAGTTCTTC.